This T cell receptor beta chain is drawn from a study of T cell responses to AZD1222 COVID-19 vaccine. Regarding the study as a whole: The study found Spike-specific TCR breadth and depth rose after two AZD1222 doses. Regions 160-218 and 743-854 held dominance among vaccine-associated CD4 TCRs, which spanned spike. Clonal diversity was possibly underestimated; the donors were predominantly white British and more often female. No repertoire was sampled before or during the peak T cell response, only after it.

Sequencing was performed with immunoSEQ multiplex PCR; in TCRdb, only in-frame clones are kept and a portion is missing. The table records roughly 120,000 clones, roughly 90% of them present only once. Remarks on this clone: Its antigen is currently unknown.

The TCR was taken from an adult in good health. The source was peripheral blood, collected on day 0 of AZD1222 vaccination.

CDR3 loop: CASSPGGLGGTDTQYF. As DNA, the CDR3 is TGTGCCAGCAGCCCCGGGGGGCTCGGGGGCACAGATACGCAGTATTTT. V gene TRBV9 combines with J gene TRBJ2-3; D might be TRBD2 (7 bases). Trimming shortened V by 4 bases and J by 1 base, and 16 bases separated the two germline ends. The CDR3 is 16 residues long. CDR1 is SGDLS, CDR2 YYNGEE, per germline.